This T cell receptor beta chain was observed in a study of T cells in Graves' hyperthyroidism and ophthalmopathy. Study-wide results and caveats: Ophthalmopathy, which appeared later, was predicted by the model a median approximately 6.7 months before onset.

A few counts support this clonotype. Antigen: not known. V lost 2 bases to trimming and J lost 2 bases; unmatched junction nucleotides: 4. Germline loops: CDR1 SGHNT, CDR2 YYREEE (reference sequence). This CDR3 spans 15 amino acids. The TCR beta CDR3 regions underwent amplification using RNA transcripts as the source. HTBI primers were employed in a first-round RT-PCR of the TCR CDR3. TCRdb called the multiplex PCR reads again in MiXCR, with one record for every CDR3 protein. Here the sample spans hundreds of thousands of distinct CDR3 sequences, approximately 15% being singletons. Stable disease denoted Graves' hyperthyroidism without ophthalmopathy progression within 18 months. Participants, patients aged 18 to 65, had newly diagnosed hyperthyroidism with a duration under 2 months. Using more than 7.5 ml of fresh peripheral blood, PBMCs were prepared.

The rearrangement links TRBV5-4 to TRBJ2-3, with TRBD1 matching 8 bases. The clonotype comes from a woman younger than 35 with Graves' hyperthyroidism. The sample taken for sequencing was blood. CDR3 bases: TGTGCCAGCAGCTTAGGGGGACAGGTCACAGATACGCAGTATTTT. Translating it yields CASSLGGQVTDTQYF.